A single sample is the source of the 24 T cell receptor beta chains below, sequenced in a study of T cells in Graves' hyperthyroidism and ophthalmopathy. RNA transcripts gave rise to amplified TCR beta CDR3 regions. In the first-round RT-PCR of the TCR CDR3, the HTBI primer set was used. TCRdb re-called the multiplex PCR reads with MiXCR, one entry per CDR3 protein. Found here are around 600,000 distinct CDR3 sequences, 12% to 15% of them singletons; the top ten hold 6.5% to 9%. Sample: blood. The receptors were gathered from a woman younger than 35 with Graves' ophthalmopathy.

This clonotype was observed many times. The chain combines TRBV6-1 with TRBJ1-1; D possibly corresponds to TRBD1 (5 bases). Germline CDR1 MNHNS, CDR2 SASEGT. The CDR3 totals 16 residues. The V and J ends lost 1 base and 5 bases respectively, with 17 bases between them. The CDR3 here is CASSEVYGATKTEAFF. The CDR3 DNA is TGTGCCAGCAGTGAAGTGTATGGGGCTACCAAAACTGAAGCTTTCTTT.

This clonotype was seen many times. V usage is TRBV12-3 or TRBV12-4 and J usage is TRBJ2-1; possible D gene TRBD1, 5 bases. V was clipped by 8 bases and J by 10 bases, with 18 bases between them. The CDR3 loop spans 13 amino acids. The CDR3 coding sequence is TGTGCCAGCGGGTATGGGGCCAGCAGAGAGCAGTTCTTC. Encoded protein: CASGYGASREQFF.

This clonotype came up many times. J is TRBJ2-7 and V is TRBV11-3; D assignment may be TRBD1 or TRBD2 (5 bases each). V was shortened by 0 bases and J by 2 bases, with 20 bases between the two germline ends. CDR1 SGHNT and CDR2 YENEEA come from the germline V gene. The CDR3 runs 18 residues. The CDR3 region has the DNA TGTGCCAGCAGCTTAGATTGGACCTACAGGACTGTTACCTACGAGCAGTACTTC. Translating gives CASSLDWTYRTVTYEQYF.

This clonotype was recorded only once. The chain employs TRBV5-1 and TRBJ1-1; no definite D call. CDR1 and CDR2 (germline): SGHRS, YFSETQ. Trimming stripped 4 bases from V and 1 base from J, with 11 bases between. The CDR3 contains 14 residues. CDR3 in DNA: TGCGCCAGCAGCCCAACATCGGCGAACACTGAAGCTTTCTTT. It is translated as CASSPTSANTEAFF.

The chain's CDR3 is CASRFATGTGGFYEQYF. The DNA for the CDR3 is TGTGCCAGCAGGTTTGCTACCGGGACAGGGGGCTTCTACGAGCAGTACTTC. V gene TRBV28 combines with J gene TRBJ2-7; 12 bases fit TRBD1. The CDR3 has 17 amino acids. Germline V gene data show CDR1 as MDHEN and CDR2 as SYDVKM. The trim removed 6 bases at V and 3 bases at J, leaving 12 bases unmatched.

To note about this clonotype: A read error may be the cause here, since a much bigger clone is one base away. This chain uses TRBV28 with TRBJ1-4, with unresolved D. This CDR3 has 14 residues. The V end was cut by 2 bases, the J end by 7 bases, with 11 bases between. Germline assignment: CDR1 MDHEN and CDR2 SYDVKM. The CDR3 DNA follows: TGTGCCAGCAGTTTACGGCAGATTAGTGAAAAACTGTTTTTT. This codes for CASSLRQISEKLFF.

The chain recombines TRBV7-2 with TRBJ1-3, with D perhaps matching TRBD1 (6 bases). V was shortened by 5 bases and J by 4 bases, with 12 bases between the two germline ends. Germline CDR1 reads SGHTA; CDR2 reads FQGNSA. CDR3 length: 14 residues. CDR3 nucleotide sequence: TGTGCCAGCAGCCCTACAGGGTTCGGAAACACCATATATTTT. It yields the protein CASSPTGFGNTIYF. The full variable domain, its missing parts supplied by reference TRBV7-2 and TRBJ1-3, is GAGVSQSPSNKVTEKGKDVELRCDPISGHTALYWYRQSLGQGLEFLIYFQGNSAPDKSGLPSDRFSAERTGGSVSTLTIQRTQQEDSAVYLCASSPTGFGNTIYFGEGSWLTVV.

The chain links TRBV9 to TRBJ2-3; perhaps TRBD1 as D (6 bases). This CDR3 is built from 16 residues. Germline V gives CDR1 SGDLS, CDR2 YYNGEE. Trimming pared 3 bases from V and 0 bases from J, leaving 14 bases between. CDR3 loop: CASSAGQYTSTDTQYF. The CDR3 nucleotides are TGTGCCAGCAGCGCCGGACAGTATACTAGCACAGATACGCAGTATTTT.

This clonotype has a count of ten or more. The chain recombines TRBV4-1 with TRBJ2-7; 7 bases fit TRBD1. Germline values: CDR1 MGHRA, CDR2 YSYEKL. This CDR3 has 16 residues. Germline trimming cut 1 base from V and 0 bases from J; bases unmatched to any gene: 6. As DNA, the CDR3 is TGCGCCAGCAGCCAAGGCGTGACAGGGACCTCCTACGAGCAGTACTTC. It codes for CASSQGVTGTSYEQYF.

This clonotype was observed many times. The chain has TRBV27 and TRBJ2-1; D is perhaps TRBD1 (6 bases). V gave up 6 bases and J gave up 8 bases, with 17 bases separating them. The CDR3 is made up of 14 amino acids. CDR1 is MNHEY, CDR2 SMNVEV, per germline (reference sequence). The CDR3, as DNA: TGTGCCAGCAGCCGCCTTACAGGGTTCGATGAGCAGTTCTTC. Translation: CASSRLTGFDEQFF.

This chain links TRBV12-3 or TRBV12-4 with TRBJ2-5, with TRBD2 matching over 11 bases. The CDR3 consists of 15 residues. V trimming: 6 bases; J trimming: 5 bases; junction bases outside the gene matches: 8. The DNA of the CDR3 is TGTGCCAGCAGGGGGATAGCGGGAGGGTTCGAGACCCAGTACTTC. As protein: CASRGIAGGFETQYF.

The table lists this clonotype with many counts. The chain recombines TRBV28 with TRBJ1-5; D is ambiguous. Trimming took off 5 bases at V and 9 bases at J, with 11 bases between the two ends. This CDR3 is 12 amino acids long. Germline V gene data show CDR1 as MDHEN and CDR2 as SYDVKM. CDR3 loop: CASSAIEAPQHF. DNA of the CDR3: TGTGCCAGCAGTGCAATCGAGGCGCCCCAGCATTTT.

The chain uses TRBV7-6 and TRBJ1-1, with 8 bases identical to TRBD1. Germline lookup yields CDR1 SGHVS and CDR2 FNYEAQ. The CDR3 has 18 amino acids. With V trimmed by 5 bases and J by 0 bases, 14 bases remained unmatched. The CDR3 protein is CASSPYWTGTNLNTEAFF. The CDR3 DNA reads TGTGCCAGCAGCCCCTACTGGACAGGGACAAATTTGAACACTGAAGCTTTCTTT. Supplemented by reference TRBV7-6 and TRBJ1-1, the full variable domain reads GAGVSQSPRYKVTKRGQDVALRCDPISGHVSLYWYRQALGQGPEFLTYFNYEAQQDKSGLPNDRFSAERPEGSISTLTIQRTEQRDSAMYRCASSPYWTGTNLNTEAFFGQGTRLTVV.

This clonotype was seen at least ten times. This chain joins TRBV11-2 and TRBJ2-7; 8 nucleotides match TRBD2. The V gene's germline CDR1 is SGHAT and CDR2 FQNNGV. J was trimmed by 1 base and V by 7 bases; bases with no gene match: 3. This CDR3 is built from 13 residues. This CDR3 reads CASKTSGSYEQYF. In nucleotides, the CDR3 is TGTGCCAGCAAAACTAGCGGATCCTACGAGCAGTACTTC.

Remarks on this clonotype: This may stem from a read error, because a much larger clone lies one nucleotide away. The chain links TRBV10-3 to TRBJ2-5; 8 bases map to TRBD1. CDR3 length: 13 residues. Germline-derived CDR1 and CDR2 are ENHRY and SYGVKD. After removal of 5 bases from V and 2 bases from J, the junction contained 1 base not matched to a gene. CDR3 sequence reads: CAISRQGQETQYF. CDR3 DNA: TGTGCCATCAGTAGACAGGGGCAAGAGACCCAGTACTTC.

This clonotype was seen just once. CDR3 in amino acids: CASTRDRGLYEQYF. The CDR3 DNA follows: TGTGCCAGCACCAGGGACAGGGGGCTCTACGAGCAGTACTTC. V is TRBV12-3 or TRBV12-4 and J is TRBJ2-7; 12 nucleotides agree with TRBD1. The CDR3 loop spans 14 amino acids. The ends lost 7 bases at V and 3 bases at J; junction bases unmatched: 4.

This sequence joins TRBV20-1 and TRBJ2-1; 8 bases map to TRBD2. The CDR3 is 13 residues long. Unmatched junction bases numbered 6, after V lost 8 bases and J lost 3 bases. CDR1 DFQATT and CDR2 SNEGSKA come from the germline V gene (reference sequence). The CDR3 DNA follows: TGCAGTACTACTAGCGGAATCTACAATGAGCAGTTCTTC. It is translated as CSTTSGIYNEQFF.

This clonotype has at least ten counts. The gene calls are TRBV7-9 and TRBJ2-3; TRBD2 aligns across 8 bases. The CDR3 sequence is 16 residues long. CDR1 SEHNR and CDR2 FQNEAQ come from the germline V gene (reference sequence). V lost 3 bases and J lost 5; bases outside the gene matches: 10. CDR3 DNA sequence: TGTGCCAGCAGCTTGACGGGAGGGCCGGTTGGAGATACGCAGTATTTT. As protein: CASSLTGGPVGDTQYF.

V usage is TRBV2 and J usage is TRBJ1-4; TRBD1 might be the D (5 bases). The CDR3 contains 13 residues. The V end was cut by 3 bases, the J end by 12 bases, with 14 bases between. Germline CDR1 and CDR2: SNHLY and FYNNEI. The CDR3 loop reads CASSDRVFFELFF. Written as DNA, the CDR3 is TGTGCCAGCAGTGACAGGGTTTTTTTTGAACTGTTTTTT.

This clonotype came up many times. The V call is TRBV30, the J call TRBJ2-7, with a weak D call TRBD1 (5 bases). Trimming removed 3 bases at V and 1 base at J, with 13 bases between. Germline CDR1 GTSNPN, CDR2 SVGIG (reference sequence). The CDR3 consists of 14 residues. CDR3 DNA sequence: TGTGCCTGGAGGGAAGGGGTGAGTTCCTACGAGCAGTACTTC. Amino acid sequence: CAWREGVSSYEQYF.

This clonotype was seen more than once but under ten times. V usage is TRBV29-1 and J usage is TRBJ2-2; TRBD2 might be the D (5 bases). Germline V gene lookup returns CDR1 SQVTM and CDR2 ANQGSEA. The CDR3 spans 12 residues. V lost 2 bases and J 8 bases, leaving 9 bases between the germline ends. CDR3 DNA: TGCAGCGTTGAAAAAGGGAGAGGGGAGCTGTTTTTT. This codes for CSVEKGRGELFF.

This clonotype was observed many times. The gene calls are TRBV5-1 and TRBJ2-3; the D gene is possibly TRBD2 (6 bases). CDR3 length equals 14 residues. Trimming shortened V by 3 bases and J by 2 bases, and 10 bases separated the two germline ends. CDR1 is SGHRS, CDR2 YFSETQ, per germline. CDR3 coding DNA: TGCGCCAGCAGCTGGGGACTGACCACAGATACGCAGTATTTT. Translation gives CASSWGLTTDTQYF.

Ten or more counts support this clonotype. The J gene is TRBJ2-7, the V gene TRBV4-3, with no clear D. Germline V lookup: CDR1 LGHNA, CDR2 YSLEER. Trimming stripped 0 bases from V and 3 bases from J, with 9 bases between. This CDR3 contains 14 residues. The CDR3 nucleotides are TGCGCCAGCAGCCAAGAGTTAACAAGCTACGAGCAGTACTTC. Protein: CASSQELTSYEQYF.

This chain uses TRBV7-9 with TRBJ1-2; D unresolved. There are 15 residues in the CDR3. Germline V gives CDR1 SEHNR, CDR2 FQNEAQ (reference sequence). V gave up 3 bases and J gave up 3 bases, with 14 bases separating them. The CDR3 loop is CASSFDDTSYYGYTF. As DNA, the CDR3 is TGTGCCAGCAGCTTTGACGACACCTCTTACTATGGCTACACCTTC.